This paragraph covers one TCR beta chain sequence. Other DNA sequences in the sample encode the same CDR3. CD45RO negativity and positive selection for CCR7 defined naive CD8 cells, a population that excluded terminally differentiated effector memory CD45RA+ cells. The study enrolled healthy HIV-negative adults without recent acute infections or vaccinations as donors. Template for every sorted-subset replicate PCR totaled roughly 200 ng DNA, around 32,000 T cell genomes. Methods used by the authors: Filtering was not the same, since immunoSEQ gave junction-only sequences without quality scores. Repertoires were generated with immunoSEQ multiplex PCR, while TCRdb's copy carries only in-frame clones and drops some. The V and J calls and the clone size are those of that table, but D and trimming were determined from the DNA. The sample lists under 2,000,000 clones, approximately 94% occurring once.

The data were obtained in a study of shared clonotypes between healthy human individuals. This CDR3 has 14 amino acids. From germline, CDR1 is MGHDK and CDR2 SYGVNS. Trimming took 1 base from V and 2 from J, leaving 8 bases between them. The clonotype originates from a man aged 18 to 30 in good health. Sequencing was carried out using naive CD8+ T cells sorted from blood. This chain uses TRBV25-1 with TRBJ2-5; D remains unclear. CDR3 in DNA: TGTGCCAGCAGTGAATCTGAGGTACAAGAGACCCAGTACTTC. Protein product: CASSESEVQETQYF.